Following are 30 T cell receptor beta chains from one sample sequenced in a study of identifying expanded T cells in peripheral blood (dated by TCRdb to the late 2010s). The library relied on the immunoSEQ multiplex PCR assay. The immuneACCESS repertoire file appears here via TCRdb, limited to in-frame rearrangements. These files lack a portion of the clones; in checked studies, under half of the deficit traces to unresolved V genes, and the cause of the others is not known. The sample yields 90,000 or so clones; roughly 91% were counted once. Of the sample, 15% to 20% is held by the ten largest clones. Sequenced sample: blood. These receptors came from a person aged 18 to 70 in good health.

CDR3 sequence reads: CASSVDGSTDTQYF. CDR3 DNA: TGTGCCAGCAGCGTAGACGGGAGCACAGATACGCAGTATTTT. V is TRBV9 and J is TRBJ2-3, with no clear D. CDR3 length equals 14 residues. Trimming stripped 0 bases from V and 0 bases from J, with 5 bases between. Germline-derived CDR1 and CDR2 are SGDLS and YYNGEE.

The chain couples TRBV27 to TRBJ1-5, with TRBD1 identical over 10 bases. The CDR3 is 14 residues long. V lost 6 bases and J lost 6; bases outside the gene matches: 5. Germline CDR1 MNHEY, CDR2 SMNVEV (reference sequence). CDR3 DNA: TGTGCCAGCAGCCGACAGGGGGCTCGTCAGCCCCAGCATTTT. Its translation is CASSRQGARQPQHF.

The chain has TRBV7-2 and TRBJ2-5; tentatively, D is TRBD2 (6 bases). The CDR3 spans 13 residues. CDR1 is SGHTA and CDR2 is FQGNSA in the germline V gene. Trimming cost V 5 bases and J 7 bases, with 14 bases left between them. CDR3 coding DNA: TGTGCCAGCAGCCCCCTGGGTAGCGGGACCCAGTACTTC. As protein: CASSPLGSGTQYF.

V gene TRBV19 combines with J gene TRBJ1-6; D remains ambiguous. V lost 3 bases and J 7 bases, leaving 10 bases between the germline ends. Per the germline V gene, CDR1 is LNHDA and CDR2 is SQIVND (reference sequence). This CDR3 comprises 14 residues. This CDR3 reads CASSMNFRNSPLHF. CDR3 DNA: TGTGCCAGTAGTATGAACTTTAGGAATTCACCCCTCCACTTT.

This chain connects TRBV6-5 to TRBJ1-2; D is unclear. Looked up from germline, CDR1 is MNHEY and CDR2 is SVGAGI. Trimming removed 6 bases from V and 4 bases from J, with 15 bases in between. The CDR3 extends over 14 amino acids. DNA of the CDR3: TGTGCCAGCAGCCCGCCCGGGAGCTTCTATGGCTACACCTTC. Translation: CASSPPGSFYGYTF.

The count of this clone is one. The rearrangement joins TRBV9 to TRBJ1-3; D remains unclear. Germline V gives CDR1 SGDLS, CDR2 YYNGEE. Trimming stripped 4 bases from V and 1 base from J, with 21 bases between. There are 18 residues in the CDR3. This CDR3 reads CASSPTASGPSSGNTIYF. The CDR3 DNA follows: TGTGCCAGCAGCCCGACTGCAAGTGGCCCTTCTTCTGGAAACACCATATATTTT.

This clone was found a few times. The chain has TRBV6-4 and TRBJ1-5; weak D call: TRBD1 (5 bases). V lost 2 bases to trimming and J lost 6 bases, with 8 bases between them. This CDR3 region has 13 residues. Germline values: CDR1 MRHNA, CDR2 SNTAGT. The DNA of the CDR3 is TGTGCCAGCAGTGACGCCGGGGGTCAGCCCCAGCATTTT. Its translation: CASSDAGGQPQHF.

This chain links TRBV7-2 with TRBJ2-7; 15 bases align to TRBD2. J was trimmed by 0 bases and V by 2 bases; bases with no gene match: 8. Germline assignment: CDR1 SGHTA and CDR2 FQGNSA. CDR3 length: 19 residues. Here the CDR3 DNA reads TGTGCCAGCAGCTTAAGCGGACTAGCGGGGGGGCCTAGCTCCTACGAGCAGTACTTC. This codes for CASSLSGLAGGPSSYEQYF. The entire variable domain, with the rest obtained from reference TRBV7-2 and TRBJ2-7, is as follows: GAGVSQSPSNKVTEKGKDVELRCDPISGHTALYWYRQSLGQGLEFLIYFQGNSAPDKSGLPSDRFSAERTGGSVSTLTIQRTQQEDSAVYLCASSLSGLAGGPSSYEQYFGPGTRLTVT.

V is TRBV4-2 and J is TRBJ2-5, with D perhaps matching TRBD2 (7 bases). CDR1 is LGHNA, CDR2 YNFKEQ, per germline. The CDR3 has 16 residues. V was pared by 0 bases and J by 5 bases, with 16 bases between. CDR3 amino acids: CASSQEVRGAGETQYF. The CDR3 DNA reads TGTGCCAGCAGCCAAGAGGTTCGGGGGGCCGGGGAGACCCAGTACTTC.

The CDR3 sequence is CASSQDGGNYEQYF. The CDR3 DNA is TGCGCCAGCAGCCAAGATGGAGGGAACTACGAGCAGTACTTC. This rearrangement joins TRBV4-1 to TRBJ2-7, with TRBD2 as a possible D gene (6 bases). CDR3 length: 14 residues. Germline V gene lookup returns CDR1 MGHRA and CDR2 YSYEKL. V lost 0 bases and J 3 bases, leaving 9 bases between the germline ends.

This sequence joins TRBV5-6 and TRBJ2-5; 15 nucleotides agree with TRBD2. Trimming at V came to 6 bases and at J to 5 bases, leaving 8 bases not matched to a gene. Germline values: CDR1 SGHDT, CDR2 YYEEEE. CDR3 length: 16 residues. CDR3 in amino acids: CASTDGTSGGYETQYF. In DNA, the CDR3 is TGTGCCAGCACGGATGGGACTAGCGGGGGGTATGAGACCCAGTACTTC.

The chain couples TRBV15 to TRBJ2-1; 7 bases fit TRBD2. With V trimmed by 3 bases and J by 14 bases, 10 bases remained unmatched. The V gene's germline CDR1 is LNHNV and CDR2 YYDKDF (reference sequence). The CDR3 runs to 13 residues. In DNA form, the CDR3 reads TGTGCCACCAGCAGGGGGGTCTCGGGAGGAGAGTTCTTC. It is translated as CATSRGVSGGEFF.

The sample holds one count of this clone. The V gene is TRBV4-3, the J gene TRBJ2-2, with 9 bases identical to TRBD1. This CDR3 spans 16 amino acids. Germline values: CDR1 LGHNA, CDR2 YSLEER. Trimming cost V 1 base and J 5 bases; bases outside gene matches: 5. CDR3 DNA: TGCGCCAGCAGCCAAGGGGGACAGGGAACGACCGGGGAGCTGTTTTTT. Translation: CASSQGGQGTTGELFF.

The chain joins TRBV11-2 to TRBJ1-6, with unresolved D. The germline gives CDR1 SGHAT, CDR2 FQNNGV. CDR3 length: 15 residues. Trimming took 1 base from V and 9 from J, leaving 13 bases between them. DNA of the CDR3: TGTGCCAGCAGCTTAGGTATGGGGTTCGGTTCACCCCTCCACTTT. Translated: CASSLGMGFGSPLHF.

Here the CDR3 reads CASTTTGRVGEQYF. The CDR3 DNA reads as TGTGCCAGCACCACGACAGGGAGAGTCGGCGAGCAGTACTTC. This rearrangement joins TRBV5-5 to TRBJ2-7; 7 nucleotides align to TRBD1. V shed 6 bases, J shed 6 bases, and the junction held 12 bases outside the gene matches. This CDR3 is 14 amino acids long. CDR1 and CDR2 from the germline V gene are SGHKS and YYEKEE (reference sequence).

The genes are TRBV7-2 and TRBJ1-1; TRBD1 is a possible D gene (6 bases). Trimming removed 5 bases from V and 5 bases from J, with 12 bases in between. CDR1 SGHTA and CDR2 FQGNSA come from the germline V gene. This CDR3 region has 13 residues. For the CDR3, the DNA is TGTGCCAGCAGCATTCAGGGGACGACTGAAGCTTTCTTT. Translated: CASSIQGTTEAFF.

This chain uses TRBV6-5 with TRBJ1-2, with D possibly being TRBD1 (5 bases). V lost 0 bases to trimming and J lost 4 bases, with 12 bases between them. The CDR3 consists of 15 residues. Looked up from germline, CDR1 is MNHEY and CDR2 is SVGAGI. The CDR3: CASSYSGGTGYGYTF. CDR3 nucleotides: TGTGCCAGCAGTTACTCCGGGGGTACGGGCTATGGCTACACCTTC.

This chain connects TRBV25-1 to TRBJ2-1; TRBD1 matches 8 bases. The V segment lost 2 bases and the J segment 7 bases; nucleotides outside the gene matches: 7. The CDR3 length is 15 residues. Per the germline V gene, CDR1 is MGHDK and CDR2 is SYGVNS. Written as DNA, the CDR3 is TGTGCCAGCAGTGAACAGGGGGCAACTGGGAATGAGCAGTTCTTC. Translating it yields CASSEQGATGNEQFF.

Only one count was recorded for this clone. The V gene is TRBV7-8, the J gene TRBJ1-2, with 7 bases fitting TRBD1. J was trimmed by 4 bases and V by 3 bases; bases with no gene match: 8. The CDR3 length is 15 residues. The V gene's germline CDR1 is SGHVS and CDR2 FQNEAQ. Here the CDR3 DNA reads TGTGCCAGCAGCTTGGGAGGGACAGCACTCTATGGCTACACCTTC. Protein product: CASSLGGTALYGYTF.

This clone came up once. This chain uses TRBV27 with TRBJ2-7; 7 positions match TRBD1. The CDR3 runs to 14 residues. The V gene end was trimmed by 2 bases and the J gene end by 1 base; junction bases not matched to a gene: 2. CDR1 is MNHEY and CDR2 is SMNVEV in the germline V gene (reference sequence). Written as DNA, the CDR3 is TGTGCCAGCAGTTTACTGGGACAGTCCTACGAGCAGTACTTC. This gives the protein CASSLLGQSYEQYF.

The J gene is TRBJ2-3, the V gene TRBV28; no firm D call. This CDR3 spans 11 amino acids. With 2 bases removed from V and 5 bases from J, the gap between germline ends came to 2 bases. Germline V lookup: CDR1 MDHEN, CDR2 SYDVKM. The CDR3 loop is CASSLIDTQYF. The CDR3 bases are TGTGCCAGCAGTTTAATAGATACGCAGTATTTT.

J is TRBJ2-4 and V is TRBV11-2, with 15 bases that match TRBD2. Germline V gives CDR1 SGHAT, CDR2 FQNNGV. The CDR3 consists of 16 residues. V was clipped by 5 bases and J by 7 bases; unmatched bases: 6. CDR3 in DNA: TGTGCCAGCAGCGGCTGGACTAGCGGGGGGGCGAACATTCAGTACTTC. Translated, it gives CASSGWTSGGANIQYF.

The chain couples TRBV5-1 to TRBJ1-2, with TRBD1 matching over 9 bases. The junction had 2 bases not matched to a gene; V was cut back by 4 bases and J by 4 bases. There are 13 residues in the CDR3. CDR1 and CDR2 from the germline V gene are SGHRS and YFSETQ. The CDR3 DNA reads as TGCGCCAGCAGCGCGGACAGGGGCTATGGCTACACCTTC. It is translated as CASSADRGYGYTF.

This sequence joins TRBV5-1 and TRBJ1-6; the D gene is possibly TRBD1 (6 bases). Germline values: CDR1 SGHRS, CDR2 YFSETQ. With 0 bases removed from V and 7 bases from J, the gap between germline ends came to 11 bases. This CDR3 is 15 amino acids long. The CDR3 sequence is CASSLEGVWNSPLHF. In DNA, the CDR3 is TGCGCCAGCAGCTTGGAGGGGGTATGGAATTCACCCCTCCACTTT.

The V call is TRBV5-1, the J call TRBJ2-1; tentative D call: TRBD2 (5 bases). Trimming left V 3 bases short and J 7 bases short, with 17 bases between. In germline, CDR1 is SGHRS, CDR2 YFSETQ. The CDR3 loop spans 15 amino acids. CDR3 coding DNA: TGCGCCAGCAGCTGGCTGGAGGCTGGTTTTAATGAGCAGTTCTTC. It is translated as CASSWLEAGFNEQFF.

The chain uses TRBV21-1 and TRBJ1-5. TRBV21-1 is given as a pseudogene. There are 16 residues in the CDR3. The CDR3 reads CASSHLGGRFNQPQHF. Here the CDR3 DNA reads TGTGCCAGCAGCCACTTGGGCGGCAGGTTCAATCAGCCCCAGCATTTT.

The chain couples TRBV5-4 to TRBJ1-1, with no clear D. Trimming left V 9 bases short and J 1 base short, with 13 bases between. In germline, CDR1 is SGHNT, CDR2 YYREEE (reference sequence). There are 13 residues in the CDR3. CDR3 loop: CAIITRGNTEAFF. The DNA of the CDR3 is TGTGCCATAATCACTCGGGGGAACACTGAAGCTTTCTTT.

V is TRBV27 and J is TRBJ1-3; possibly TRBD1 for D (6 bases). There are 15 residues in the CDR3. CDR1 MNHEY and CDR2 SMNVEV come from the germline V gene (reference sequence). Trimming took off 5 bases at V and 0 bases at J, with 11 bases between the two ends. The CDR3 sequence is CASSVQGYSGNTIYF. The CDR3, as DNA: TGTGCCAGCAGTGTACAGGGTTACTCTGGAAACACCATATATTTT.

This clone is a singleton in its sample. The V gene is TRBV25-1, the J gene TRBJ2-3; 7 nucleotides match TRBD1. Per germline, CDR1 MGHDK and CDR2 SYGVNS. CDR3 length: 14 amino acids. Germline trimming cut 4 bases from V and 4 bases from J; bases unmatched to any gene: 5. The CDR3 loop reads CASSVLGGPDTQYF. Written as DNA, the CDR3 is TGTGCCAGCAGTGTTCTAGGGGGCCCAGATACGCAGTATTTT.

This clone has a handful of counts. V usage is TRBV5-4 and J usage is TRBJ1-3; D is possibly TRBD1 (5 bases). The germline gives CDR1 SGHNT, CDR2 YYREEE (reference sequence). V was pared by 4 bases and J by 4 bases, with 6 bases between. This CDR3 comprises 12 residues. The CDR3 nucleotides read TGTGCCAGCAGCAACAGGGGAAACACCATATATTTT. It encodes CASSNRGNTIYF.